This is a list of T cell receptor beta chains from one sample in a study of OX40 agonist ivuxolimab in advanced cancers. TCRdb's copy holds only in-frame clones and misses some; the assay was immunoSEQ multiplex PCR. The sample records nearly 60,000 clones, more than 80% being singletons. This specimen consisted of CD4+ or CD8+ T cells sorted from blood, obtained in a trial of the OX40 agonist ivuxolimab. These receptors came from an adult with an advanced solid tumor such as melanoma, head and neck, liver or kidney cancer. Each CDR3 is given with its conserved first and last residue. Each record gives: V gene, J gene, clone size, D gene, CDR3 protein, CDR3 DNA. The D gene is left open where the match is weak. Rows may omit the clone size; those that give it use once, few, many or a size class.

TRBV10-3	TRBJ1-3	.	.	CAISEAGSGNTIYF	TGTGCCATCAGTGAGGCAGGATCTGGAAACACCATATATTTT
TRBV18	TRBJ2-5	.	.	CASSPPIDQETQYF	TGTGCCAGCTCACCACCAATCGACCAAGAGACCCAGTACTTC
TRBV5-4	TRBJ2-1	.	.	CASSLDRTFYNEQFF	TGTGCCAGCAGCTTAGACAGGACCTTTTACAATGAGCAGTTCTTC
TRBV9	TRBJ2-7	.	.	CASSVGTGPTYEQYF	TGTGCCAGCAGCGTAGGAACAGGTCCCACCTACGAGCAGTACTTC
TRBV7-6	TRBJ1-2	.	TRBD1	CASSLAPSLVTGEGYTF	TGTGCCAGCAGCTTAGCGCCCAGCTTGGTGACAGGGGAAGGCTACACCTTC
TRBV11-2	TRBJ1-2	.	.	CASSLNRHGYTF	TGTGCCAGCAGCTTAAATCGACATGGCTACACCTTC
TRBV7-9	TRBJ2-7	.	TRBD2	CASSLGTSGDSSYEQYF	TGTGCCAGCAGCTTAGGGACTAGCGGGGACAGCTCCTACGAGCAGTACTTC
TRBV5-3	TRBJ1-2	.	TRBD1	CARSSRTGSNYGYTF	TGTGCCAGAAGCTCTAGGACAGGGAGTAACTATGGCTACACCTTC
TRBV11-2	TRBJ1-6	.	.	CASSHAQGGSPLHF	TGTGCCAGCAGCCATGCTCAGGGAGGTTCACCCCTCCACTTT
TRBV6-1	TRBJ1-4	.	TRBD1	CASSRDRGGEKLFF	TGTGCCAGCAGTCGGGACAGGGGTGGTGAAAAACTGTTTTTT
TRBV5-5	TRBJ2-5	once	TRBD2	CASSFPRGGVETQYF	TGTGCCAGCAGCTTTCCTCGGGGGGGCGTAGAGACCCAGTACTTC
TRBV7-9	TRBJ1-2	.	TRBD1	CASRENRGTYGYTF	TGTGCCAGCAGGGAAAACAGGGGAACCTATGGCTACACCTTC
TRBV10-2	TRBJ1-2	.	.	CASSETDNYGYTF	TGCGCCAGCAGTGAGACCGACAACTATGGCTACACCTTC
TRBV5-1	TRBJ2-2	.	.	CASSFDRQNTGELFF	TGCGCCAGCAGCTTCGACAGACAGAACACCGGGGAGCTGTTTTTT
TRBV7-2	TRBJ1-1	.	.	CASSVAGGGNTEAFF	TGTGCCAGCAGCGTGGCCGGAGGGGGGAACACTGAAGCTTTCTTT
TRBV5-4	TRBJ2-7	.	TRBD2	CASSRVAGGRSEQYF	TGTGCCAGCAGCCGGGTAGCGGGGGGGCGCAGCGAGCAGTACTTC
TRBV29-1	TRBJ2-5	.	.	CSVRLQETQYF	TGCAGCGTTAGGTTACAAGAGACCCAGTACTTC
TRBV23-1	TRBJ1-1	.	TRBD1	CASSQSGATGAQGWDTEAFF	TGCGCCAGCAGTCAATCGGGGGCTACAGGGGCGCAGGGTTGGGACACTGAAGCTTTCTTT
TRBV5-1	TRBJ2-3	.	TRBD2	CASSWGLAGSRTDTQYF	TGCGCCAGCAGCTGGGGACTAGCGGGGAGTCGCACAGATACGCAGTATTTT
TRBV7-8	TRBJ2-1	.	TRBD2	CASSFGTSGDNEQFF	TGTGCCAGCAGCTTCGGGACTAGCGGGGACAATGAGCAGTTCTTC
TRBV6-5	TRBJ1-4	.	.	CASSRQAGWEKLFF	TGTGCCAGCAGCCGACAGGCGGGCTGGGAAAAACTGTTTTTT
TRBV5-1	TRBJ2-3	.	TRBD2	CASSSGDYDRDTQYF	TGCGCCAGCAGCTCCGGGGACTACGATAGAGATACGCAGTATTTT
TRBV18	TRBJ2-3	.	TRBD2	CASSPPASGGGTDTQYF	TGTGCCAGCTCACCACCGGCTAGCGGGGGAGGGACAGATACGCAGTATTTT
TRBV6-6	TRBJ2-3	.	TRBD1	CASSFGQGGTQYF	TGTGCCAGCAGTTTCGGACAGGGCGGTACGCAGTATTTT
TRBV6-1	TRBJ2-1	.	TRBD2	CASRTSGLDEQFF	TGTGCCAGCAGGACTAGCGGGTTGGATGAGCAGTTCTTC
TRBV7-8	TRBJ1-1	.	TRBD1	CASSAGQGGNTEAFF	TGTGCCAGCAGCGCAGGCCAGGGGGGTAACACTGAAGCTTTCTTT
TRBV6-1	TRBJ1-2	.	.	CASSEGLGANYGYTF	TGTGCCAGCAGTGAAGGCCTGGGGGCCAACTATGGCTACACCTTC
TRBV5-1	TRBJ2-7	few	.	CASSFSGQVGEQYF	TGCGCCAGCAGCTTCTCCGGCCAGGTCGGCGAGCAGTACTTC
TRBV5-5	TRBJ2-3	.	.	CASRPGRAADTQYF	TGTGCCAGCAGACCGGGCCGGGCGGCAGATACGCAGTATTTT
TRBV7-8	TRBJ1-4	once	.	CASSLPGTNEKLFF	TGTGCCAGCAGCTTACCCGGGACAAATGAAAAACTGTTTTTT
TRBV14	TRBJ2-3	.	.	CASSFADTQYF	TGTGCCAGCAGCTTCGCGGATACGCAGTATTTT
TRBV10-3	TRBJ1-1	.	.	CAISVGGNTEAFF	TGTGCCATCAGTGTGGGGGGGAACACTGAAGCTTTCTTT
TRBV7-8	TRBJ2-5	.	.	CASSFRDTSESETQYF	TGTGCCAGCAGCTTCCGGGACACATCCGAGTCGGAGACCCAGTACTTC
TRBV28	TRBJ2-7	once	.	CASSLAGSSYEQYF	TGTGCCAGCAGTTTGGCAGGGAGCTCCTACGAGCAGTACTTC
TRBV11-2	TRBJ1-3	.	.	CASSLDRGGSGNTIYF	TGTGCCAGCAGCTTAGATCGTGGAGGCTCTGGAAACACCATATATTTT
TRBV25-1	TRBJ2-7	.	TRBD1	CASSEWGQGADEQYF	TGTGCCAGCAGTGAATGGGGACAGGGGGCGGACGAGCAGTACTTC
TRBV5-1	TRBJ2-7	few	.	CASSFQLGRGSEEQYF	TGCGCCAGCAGCTTTCAGCTAGGAAGGGGGTCGGAGGAGCAGTACTTC
TRBV7-9	TRBJ2-7	.	.	CASSLDGTEGEEEQYF	TGTGCCAGCAGCTTAGACGGGACGGAGGGGGAAGAGGAGCAGTACTTC
TRBV5-1	TRBJ2-3	.	TRBD2	CASSLSWRGVGTDTQYF	TGCGCCAGCAGCTTGTCTTGGCGGGGGGTGGGCACAGATACGCAGTATTTT
TRBV29-1	TRBJ1-5	once	.	CSVGGPLDQPQHF	TGCAGCGTTGGCGGACCGTTAGATCAGCCCCAGCATTTT
TRBV5-6	TRBJ1-2	.	.	CASRWGGSDYGYTF	TGTGCCAGCAGATGGGGAGGGTCAGACTATGGCTACACCTTC
TRBV5-6	TRBJ2-7	.	TRBD1	CASSSGQGMPSRSYEQYF	TGTGCCAGCAGCTCGGGACAGGGTATGCCTAGCCGCTCCTACGAGCAGTACTTC
TRBV6-6	TRBJ2-3	once	.	CASSYASASTDTQYF	TGTGCCAGCAGTTACGCTTCCGCCAGCACAGATACGCAGTATTTT
TRBV5-1	TRBJ1-2	few	.	CASSLTGDAANYGYTF	TGCGCCAGCAGCTTGACGGGGGACGCCGCTAACTATGGCTACACCTTC
TRBV4-2	TRBJ1-2	.	.	CASSQDSRNDYGYTF	TGTGCCAGCAGCCAAGATTCCCGGAATGACTATGGCTACACCTTC
TRBV7-6	TRBJ2-5	.	.	CASSYQGIQETQYF	TGTGCCAGCAGTTACCAGGGGATCCAAGAGACCCAGTACTTC
TRBV5-4	TRBJ1-1	.	.	CASSFNRQGPMNTEAFF	TGTGCCAGCAGCTTTAACCGGCAGGGGCCTATGAACACTGAAGCTTTCTTT
TRBV7-2	TRBJ2-7	.	TRBD1	CASSLDTGAQYF	TGTGCCAGCAGCTTAGATACAGGGGCCCAGTACTTC
TRBV7-2	TRBJ1-6	.	.	CASSLGSSADSPLHF	TGTGCCAGCAGCTTAGGATCTTCGGCAGATTCACCCCTCCACTTT
TRBV5-4	TRBJ2-7	once	.	CASSLMQSYEQYF	TGTGCCAGCAGCTTGATGCAGAGCTACGAGCAGTACTTC
TRBV27	TRBJ2-7	.	.	CASSFGFSYEQYF	TGTGCCAGCAGTTTCGGGTTCTCCTACGAGCAGTACTTC
TRBV29-1	TRBJ1-1	.	.	CSVVRRGGFTEAFF	TGCAGCGTTGTCAGGCGGGGCGGTTTCACTGAAGCTTTCTTT
TRBV27	TRBJ1-1	.	TRBD1	CASSLPGTGAGTEAFF	TGTGCCAGCAGTTTACCCGGGACAGGGGCCGGAACTGAAGCTTTCTTT
TRBV5-4	TRBJ2-1	.	TRBD1	CASSQGQGITYNEQFF	TGTGCCAGCAGCCAGGGACAGGGGATCACCTACAATGAGCAGTTCTTC
TRBV2	TRBJ2-1	.	TRBD2	CASTGGEYNEQFF	TGTGCCAGCACGGGGGGGGAATACAATGAGCAGTTCTTC
TRBV5-1	TRBJ1-1	.	.	CASSLGQMLNTEAFF	TGCGCCAGCAGCCTCGGACAGATGCTGAACACTGAAGCTTTCTTT
TRBV27	TRBJ2-7	.	.	CASSTDRLSYEQYF	TGTGCCAGCAGTACAGACAGGTTATCCTACGAGCAGTACTTC
TRBV5-4	TRBJ2-3	.	.	CASSLGLRADTQYF	TGTGCCAGCAGCCTAGGACTCCGGGCAGATACGCAGTATTTT
TRBV6-6	TRBJ1-1	.	.	CASSNPGGNTEAFF	TGTGCCAGCTCAAACCCCGGAGGGAACACTGAAGCTTTCTTT